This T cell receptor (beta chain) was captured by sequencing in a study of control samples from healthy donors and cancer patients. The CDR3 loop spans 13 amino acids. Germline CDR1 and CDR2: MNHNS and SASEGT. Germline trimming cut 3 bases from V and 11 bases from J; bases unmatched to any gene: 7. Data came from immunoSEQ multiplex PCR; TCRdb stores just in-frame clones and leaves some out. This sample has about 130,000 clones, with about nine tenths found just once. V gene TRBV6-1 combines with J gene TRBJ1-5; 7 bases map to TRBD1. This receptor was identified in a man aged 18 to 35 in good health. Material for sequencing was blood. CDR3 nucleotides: TGTGCCAGCAGTGACGGGACAGTCCCGGCCCAGCATTTT. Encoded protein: CASSDGTVPAQHF.